A single sample gave rise to the 27 T cell receptor beta chains below, sequenced in a study of blood T cell repertoires in COVID-19. Data came from immunoSEQ multiplex PCR; TCRdb stores just in-frame clones and leaves some out. Of 130,000 to 150,000 clones listed, 85% to 90% were seen once; the top ten hold under 3%. Sequenced: peripheral blood. The receptors here all came from a human donor in a cohort sampled during active COVID-19.

J is TRBJ2-3 and V is TRBV4-1; perhaps TRBD2 as D (6 bases). Deletions cut 8 bases from V and 4 bases from J, with 13 bases between. Germline V gene lookup returns CDR1 MGHRA and CDR2 YSYEKL. The CDR3 sequence is 13 residues long. CDR3 nucleotides: TGCGCCAGCGGTAGACTAGGGGCAGATACGCAGTATTTT. The encoded protein is CASGRLGADTQYF.

The rearrangement joins TRBV18 to TRBJ2-1; the D is unclear. The CDR3 covers 13 residues. V was pared by 2 bases and J by 6 bases, with 8 bases between. The V gene's germline CDR1 is KGHSH and CDR2 LQKENI. Written as DNA, the CDR3 is TGTGCCAGCTCACCAGGGCGTACCAATGAGCAGTTCTTC. This gives the protein CASSPGRTNEQFF. The full variable domain, with the rest looked up from reference TRBV18 and TRBJ2-1, is NAGVMQNPRHLVRRRGQEARLRCSPMKGHSHVYWYRQLPEEGLKFMVYLQKENIIDESGMPKERFSAEFPKEGPSILRIQQVVRGDSAAYFCASSPGRTNEQFFGPGTRLTVL.

This rearrangement joins TRBV15 to TRBJ2-2; 9 bases are a match to TRBD2. The junction had 10 bases not matched to a gene; V was cut back by 2 bases and J by 0 bases. The CDR3 loop spans 19 amino acids. Germline V lookup: CDR1 LNHNV, CDR2 YYDKDF (reference sequence). CDR3 coding DNA: TGTGCCACCAGCAGACGATTTCTCGCGGGGGGGTCGAACACCGGGGAGCTGTTTTTT. Translating it yields CATSRRFLAGGSNTGELFF.

The chain has TRBV10-1 and TRBJ2-3; the D is unclear. This CDR3 has 16 residues. The germline V and J ends were trimmed by 2 bases and 0 bases, with 12 bases remaining between them. Germline CDR1 reads WNHNN; CDR2 reads SYGVQD (reference sequence). CDR3 protein: CASSEGTAASTDTQYF. In DNA form, the CDR3 reads TGCGCCAGCAGTGAGGGAACAGCCGCTAGCACAGATACGCAGTATTTT.

The rearrangement uses TRBV7-9 and TRBJ2-5; no firm D call. The CDR3 runs 12 residues. The V end was cut by 5 bases, the J end by 1 base, with 5 bases between. Germline CDR1 and CDR2: SEHNR and FQNEAQ (reference sequence). The CDR3 is CASSPSQETQYF. The DNA for the CDR3 is TGTGCCAGCAGCCCATCCCAAGAGACCCAGTACTTC.

The chain recombines TRBV11-3 with TRBJ2-1; 7 positions match TRBD1. Losses at the gene ends were 5 bases for V and 10 bases for J; bases not matched to a gene: 11. This CDR3 region has 14 residues. Germline V lookup: CDR1 SGHNT, CDR2 YENEEA. CDR3 nucleotides: TGTGCCAGCAGCCTGACAGGGCCGAGCTTGGAGCAGTTCTTC. Translating it yields CASSLTGPSLEQFF. Looking up the rest from reference TRBV11-3 and TRBJ2-1 gives the full variable domain: EAGVVQSPRYKIIEKKQPVAFWCNPISGHNTLYWYLQNLGQGPELLIRYENEEAVDDSQLPKDRFSAERLKGVDSTLKIQPAELGDSAVYLCASSLTGPSLEQFFGPGTRLTVL.

V is TRBV6-2 or TRBV6-3 and J is TRBJ2-1, with 10 nucleotides matching TRBD2. The trim removed 6 bases at V and 6 bases at J, leaving 11 bases unmatched. CDR3 length: 16 residues. CDR1 and CDR2 from the germline V gene are MNHEY and SVGEGT. The chain's CDR3 is CASSPRSGGVSNEQFF. CDR3 bases: TGTGCCAGCAGCCCCCGGAGCGGGGGGGTAAGCAATGAGCAGTTCTTC.

V gene TRBV19 combines with J gene TRBJ2-1; TRBD2 matches 9 bases. CDR3 length: 16 residues. Per the germline V gene, CDR1 is LNHDA and CDR2 is SQIVND (reference sequence). Losses at the gene ends were 1 base for V and 7 bases for J; bases not matched to a gene: 8. DNA for the CDR3: TGTGCCAGTAGTATAGTACATAGCGGGAGCAGGAATGAGCAGTTCTTC. This gives the protein CASSIVHSGSRNEQFF.

In its sample, this clone was seen once. V gene TRBV24-1 combines with J gene TRBJ2-3; tentative D call: TRBD2 (7 bases). The CDR3 length is 17 residues. Germline values: CDR1 KGHDR, CDR2 SFDVKD. Trimming took off 0 bases at V and 1 base at J, with 13 bases between the two ends. CDR3 coding DNA: TGTGCCACCAGTGATTTGAGAGGGCGGGGGCGCACAGATACGCAGTATTTT. Encoded protein: CATSDLRGRGRTDTQYF.

The chain couples TRBV25-1 to TRBJ1-2; D might be TRBD1 (5 bases). Germline CDR1 MGHDK, CDR2 SYGVNS. The CDR3 covers 15 residues. Between the trimmed V and J ends, which lost 2 bases and 6 bases, there was a span of 16 bases. The CDR3 coding sequence is TGTGCCAGCAGTGAAATGAGTTCGGGCAGGGATGGCTACACCTTC. This codes for CASSEMSSGRDGYTF.

V and J are TRBV5-1 and TRBJ1-1; D ambiguous. Germline CDR1 and CDR2: SGHRS and YFSETQ. V was trimmed by 1 base and J by 5 bases, leaving 15 bases between them. CDR3 size: 15 residues. The CDR3 DNA reads TGCGCCAGCAGCTTGTTGCGAGGGCTTGAGACTGAAGCTTTCTTT. Protein product: CASSLLRGLETEAFF.

This clone appeared once. The chain combines TRBV7-2 with TRBJ2-5; TRBD1 matches at 11 bases. The CDR3 runs 16 residues. Germline V CDR1 and CDR2: SGHTA, FQGNSA. J was trimmed by 2 bases and V by 0 bases; bases with no gene match: 2. The CDR3 sequence: CASSLAGTGGQETQYF. The CDR3 DNA reads TGTGCCAGCAGCTTAGCCGGGACAGGGGGGCAAGAGACCCAGTACTTC.

This chain links TRBV12-5 with TRBJ2-5; 7 nucleotides match TRBD1. The ends lost 5 bases at V and 0 bases at J; junction bases unmatched: 12. Germline V gene data show CDR1 as LGHNT and CDR2 as FRNRAP. The CDR3 is made up of 17 amino acids. Written as DNA, the CDR3 is TGTGCTAGTGGTCCCCGACAGGGTAGCGACTACCAAGAGACCCAGTACTTC. This translates into CASGPRQGSDYQETQYF.

The rearrangement links TRBV28 to TRBJ1-1; 7 nucleotides match TRBD1. The V segment lost 4 bases and the J segment 3 bases; nucleotides outside the gene matches: 8. Germline CDR1 is MDHEN and CDR2 is SYDVKM. This CDR3 region has 15 residues. In DNA form, the CDR3 reads TGTGCCAGCAGTTCCCCGACAGGGTGGGACACTGAAGCTTTCTTT. Translated: CASSSPTGWDTEAFF. Full variable domain (remainder filled in from reference TRBV28 and TRBJ1-1): DVKVTQSSRYLVKRTGEKVFLECVQDMDHENMFWYRQDPGLGLRLIYFSYDVKMKEKGDIPEGYSVSREKKERFSLILESASTNQTSMYLCASSSPTGWDTEAFFGQGTRLTVV.

The genes are TRBV7-9 and TRBJ2-7; perhaps TRBD2 as D (6 bases). Trimming removed 5 bases from V and 1 base from J, with 15 bases in between. Germline V gene data show CDR1 as SEHNR and CDR2 as FQNEAQ (reference sequence). CDR3 size: 15 residues. The DNA for the CDR3 is TGTGCCAGCAGCCGACTAGACAGTGGATCCTACGAGCAGTACTTC. Translation gives CASSRLDSGSYEQYF. The complete variable domain, with remaining parts taken from reference TRBV7-9 and TRBJ2-7, reads DTGVSQNPRHKITKRGQNVTFRCDPISEHNRLYWYRQTLGQGPEFLTYFQNEAQLEKSRLLSDRFSAERPKGSFSTLEIQRTEQGDSAMYLCASSRLDSGSYEQYFGPGTRLTVT.

The CDR3 loop reads CASSSGGSGRAGANVLTF. CDR3 coding DNA: TGTGCCAGCAGCTCCGGCGGTAGCGGGAGGGCCGGGGCCAACGTCCTGACTTTC. V is TRBV7-9 and J is TRBJ2-6; 11 bases fit TRBD2. The V and J ends lost 4 bases and 4 bases, in that order; junction bases with no gene match: 9. There are 18 residues in the CDR3. Germline values: CDR1 SEHNR, CDR2 FQNEAQ (reference sequence). The complete variable domain, with remaining parts taken from reference TRBV7-9 and TRBJ2-6, reads DTGVSQNPRHKITKRGQNVTFRCDPISEHNRLYWYRQTLGQGPEFLTYFQNEAQLEKSRLLSDRFSAERPKGSFSTLEIQRTEQGDSAMYLCASSSGGSGRAGANVLTFGAGSRLTVL.

The chain links TRBV7-6 to TRBJ2-3, with D perhaps matching TRBD1 (5 bases). Trimming cost V 5 bases and J 2 bases, with 11 bases left between them. The CDR3 is 14 residues long. Germline loops: CDR1 SGHVS, CDR2 FNYEAQ. The CDR3: CASSPGLITDTQYF. CDR3 nucleotides: TGTGCCAGCAGCCCAGGGCTGATCACAGATACGCAGTATTTT.

This sequence joins TRBV28 and TRBJ1-3, with D possibly TRBD1 on 6 matching bases. With 8 bases removed from V and 4 bases from J, the gap between germline ends came to 15 bases. CDR3 size: 14 residues. The germline V gene has CDR1 MDHEN and CDR2 SYDVKM. CDR3 region: CASAGQTYGNTIYF. CDR3 bases: TGTGCCAGCGCAGGACAGACGTACGGAAACACCATATATTTT.

V and J are TRBV5-8 and TRBJ2-1, with 16 positions matching TRBD2. The ends lost 4 bases at V and 7 bases at J; junction bases unmatched: 11. The CDR3 loop spans 18 amino acids. Germline V gene lookup returns CDR1 SGHTS and CDR2 YDEGEE. CDR3 in DNA: TGTGCCAGCAGCGCGATTGTCGGGACTAGCGGGAGGGGGAATGAGCAGTTCTTC. This codes for CASSAIVGTSGRGNEQFF.

This clone was seen a single time. V is TRBV19 and J is TRBJ2-5, with D uncertain. Germline V gene sequence: CDR1 LNHDA, CDR2 SQIVND (reference sequence). Trimming shortened V by 3 bases and J by 4 bases, and 6 bases separated the two germline ends. CDR3 length: 12 amino acids. CDR3 loop: CASSIPRETQYF. The DNA of the CDR3 is TGTGCCAGTAGTATTCCCAGAGAGACCCAGTACTTC.

The chain links TRBV16 to TRBJ2-2; D remains ambiguous. Germline V gene sequence: CDR1 KGHSY, CDR2 FQNENV. The CDR3 totals 14 residues. Trimming left V 3 bases short and J 5 bases short, with 10 bases between. The CDR3 reads CASSHPTSTGELFF. Here the CDR3 DNA reads TGTGCCAGCAGCCACCCTACTTCTACCGGGGAGCTGTTTTTT. Full variable domain (remainder filled in from reference TRBV16 and TRBJ2-2): GEEVAQTPKHLVRGEGQKAKLYCAPIKGHSYVFWYQQVLKNEFKFLISFQNENVFDETGMPKERFSAKCLPNSPCSLEIQATKLEDSAVYFCASSHPTSTGELFFGEGSRLTVL.

This clone occurred a few times. The chain combines TRBV20-1 with TRBJ1-5; the match to TRBD1 covers 8 bases. Germline V lookup: CDR1 DFQATT, CDR2 SNEGSKA (reference sequence). V was clipped by 5 bases and J by 6 bases; unmatched bases: 0. CDR3 size: 11 residues. CDR3 sequence: CSADRGQPQHF. The CDR3, as DNA: TGCAGTGCTGACAGGGGTCAGCCCCAGCATTTT.

The chain links TRBV14 to TRBJ2-5; D perhaps matches TRBD2 (6 bases). This CDR3 contains 14 residues. Germline loops: CDR1 SGHDN, CDR2 FVKESK. The ends were cut back, 0 bases at V and 7 bases at J, with 12 bases in the middle. Written as DNA, the CDR3 is TGTGCCAGCAGCCAAGATCAGACTAGAAGGACCCAGTACTTC. This gives the protein CASSQDQTRRTQYF.

The chain links TRBV7-9 to TRBJ1-6; 10 bases agree with TRBD1. This CDR3 comprises 15 residues. The V gene's germline CDR1 is SEHNR and CDR2 FQNEAQ (reference sequence). With 6 bases clipped from V and 7 bases from J, the junction kept 6 bases outside the gene matches. The CDR3 protein is CASRGDRGNNSPLHF. The CDR3 DNA reads TGTGCCAGCAGGGGGGACAGGGGTAACAATTCACCCCTCCACTTT.

CDR3 in amino acids: CASSQEAGVREKLFF. The CDR3, as DNA: TGCGCCAGCAGCCAAGAGGCGGGGGTGCGCGAAAAACTGTTTTTT. This chain connects TRBV4-3 to TRBJ1-4; TRBD1 might be the D (5 bases). The CDR3 covers 15 residues. Germline V CDR1 and CDR2: LGHNA, YSLEER. The V and J ends lost 0 bases and 8 bases respectively, with 13 bases between them.

The chain couples TRBV7-8 to TRBJ2-7; 12 bases fit TRBD2. The V segment lost 1 base and the J segment 3 bases; nucleotides outside the gene matches: 4. Germline V gives CDR1 SGHVS, CDR2 FQNEAQ. The CDR3 covers 16 residues. CDR3 sequence (DNA): TGTGCCAGCAGCTTAGTCGGGACTAGCGGGTACTACGAGCAGTACTTC. Translated: CASSLVGTSGYYEQYF.

As DNA, the CDR3 is TGTGCCAGCAGCCAAGCGGTCGGACTCCAAGAGACCCAGTACTTC. Protein: CASSQAVGLQETQYF. V is TRBV3-1 (or the pseudogene TRBV3-2) and J is TRBJ2-5; TRBD2 might be the D (5 bases). Looked up from germline, CDR1 is LGHDT and CDR2 is YNNKEL (reference sequence). There are 15 residues in the CDR3. The ends were cut back, 1 base at V and 1 base at J, with 10 bases in the middle.